This TCR beta chain was recorded in a study of blood T cell repertoires in COVID-19. Background on the study: The origin of the acute and convalescent COVID-19 samples was the United States, Italy and Spain. In each case, the material was cDNA or gDNA derived from T cells, B-cell-depleted T cells, or PBMCs.

Study processing details: Reference gene primer amplification in the assay estimated nucleated cell counts. Data came from immunoSEQ multiplex PCR; TCRdb stores just in-frame clones and leaves some out. V, J and clone size reflect that table, while D and trimming were determined from the DNA. The sample gives 300,000 to 400,000 clones, 83% of which show up once; approximately 3.1% is in the top ten. The J segment lost 8 bases and the V segment lost 4 bases, leaving 7 bases of the junction unmatched. The germline gives CDR1 SGHVS, CDR2 FNYEAQ. The length of the CDR3 is 16 residues. The source material was peripheral blood. The rearrangement links TRBV7-6 to TRBJ2-2; TRBD2 matches 13 bases. The sequence was obtained from a young man with active or convalescent COVID-19. The CDR3 nucleotides are TGTGCCAGCAGCTACGGACTAGCGGGAGCCGGGGGGGAGCTGTTTTTT. Its translation is CASSYGLAGAGGELFF.